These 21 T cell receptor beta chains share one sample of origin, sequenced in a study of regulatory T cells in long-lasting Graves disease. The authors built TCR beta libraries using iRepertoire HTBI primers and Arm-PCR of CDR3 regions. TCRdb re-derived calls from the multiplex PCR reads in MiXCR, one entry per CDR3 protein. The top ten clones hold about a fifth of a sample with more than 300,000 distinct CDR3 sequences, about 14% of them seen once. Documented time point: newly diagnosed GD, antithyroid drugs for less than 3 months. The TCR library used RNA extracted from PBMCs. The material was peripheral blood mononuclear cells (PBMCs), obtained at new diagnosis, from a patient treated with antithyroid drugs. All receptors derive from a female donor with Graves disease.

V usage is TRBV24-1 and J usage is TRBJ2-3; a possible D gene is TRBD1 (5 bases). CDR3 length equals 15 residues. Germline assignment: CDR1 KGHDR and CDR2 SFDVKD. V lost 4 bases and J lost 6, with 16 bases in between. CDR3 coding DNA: TGTGCCACCAGTGACCCCACAGGTCTGGCGGATACGCAGTATTTT. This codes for CATSDPTGLADTQYF.

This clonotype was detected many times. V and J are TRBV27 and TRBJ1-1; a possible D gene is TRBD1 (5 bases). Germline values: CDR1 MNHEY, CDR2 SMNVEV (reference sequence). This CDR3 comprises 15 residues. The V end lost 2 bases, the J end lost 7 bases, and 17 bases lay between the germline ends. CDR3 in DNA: TGTGCCAGCAGTTTAAGTATAAGGGGTTTCGGTGAAGCTTTCTTT. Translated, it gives CASSLSIRGFGEAFF.

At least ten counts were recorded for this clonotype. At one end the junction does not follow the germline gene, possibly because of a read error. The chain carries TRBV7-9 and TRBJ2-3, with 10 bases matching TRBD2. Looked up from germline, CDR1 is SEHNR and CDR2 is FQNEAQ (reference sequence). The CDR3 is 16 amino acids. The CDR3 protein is CASSTWTSGGGDTQYF. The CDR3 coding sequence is TGCGCCAGCAGCACATGGACTAGCGGAGGGGGGGATACGCAGTATTTT.

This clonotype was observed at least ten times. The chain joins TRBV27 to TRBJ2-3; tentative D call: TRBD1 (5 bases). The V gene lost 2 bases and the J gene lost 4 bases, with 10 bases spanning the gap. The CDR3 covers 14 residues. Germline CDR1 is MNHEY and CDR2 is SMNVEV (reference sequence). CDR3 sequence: CASSLGRAADTQYF. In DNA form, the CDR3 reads TGTGCCAGCAGTTTAGGCAGGGCAGCAGATACGCAGTATTTT.

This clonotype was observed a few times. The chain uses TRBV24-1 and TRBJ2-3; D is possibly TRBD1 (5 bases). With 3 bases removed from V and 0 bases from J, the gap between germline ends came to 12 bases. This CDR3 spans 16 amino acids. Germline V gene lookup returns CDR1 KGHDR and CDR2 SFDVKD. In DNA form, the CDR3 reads TGTGCCACCAGTGATCCCGGACACGACAGCACAGATACGCAGTATTTT. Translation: CATSDPGHDSTDTQYF.

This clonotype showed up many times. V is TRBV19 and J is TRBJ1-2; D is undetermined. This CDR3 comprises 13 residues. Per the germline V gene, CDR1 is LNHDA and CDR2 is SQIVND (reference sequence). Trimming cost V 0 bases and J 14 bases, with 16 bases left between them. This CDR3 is CASSIDGGRLGTF. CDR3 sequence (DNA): TGTGCCAGTAGTATAGATGGCGGCAGGCTCGGTACCTTC.

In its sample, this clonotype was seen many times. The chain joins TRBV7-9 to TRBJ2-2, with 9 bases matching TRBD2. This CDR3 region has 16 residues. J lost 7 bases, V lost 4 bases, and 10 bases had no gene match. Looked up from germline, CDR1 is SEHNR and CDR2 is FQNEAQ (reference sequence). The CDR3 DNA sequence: TGTGCCAGCAGCTCCCCCCAGCGGGAGGCGGTCGGGGAGCTGTTTTTT. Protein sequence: CASSSPQREAVGELFF.

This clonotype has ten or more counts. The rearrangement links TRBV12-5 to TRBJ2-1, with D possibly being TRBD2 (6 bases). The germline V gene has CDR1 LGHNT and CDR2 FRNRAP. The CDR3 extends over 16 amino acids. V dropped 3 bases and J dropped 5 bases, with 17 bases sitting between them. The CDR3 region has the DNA TGTGCTAGTGGTTTCGGCGGGATAGTAAGGGACAATGAGCAGTTCTTC. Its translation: CASGFGGIVRDNEQFF.

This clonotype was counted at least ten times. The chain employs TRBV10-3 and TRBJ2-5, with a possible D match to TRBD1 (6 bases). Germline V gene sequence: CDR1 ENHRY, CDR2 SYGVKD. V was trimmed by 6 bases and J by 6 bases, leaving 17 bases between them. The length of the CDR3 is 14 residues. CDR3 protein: CAIRFGQGMKTQYF. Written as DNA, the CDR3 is TGTGCCATCAGATTTGGGCAGGGGATGAAGACCCAGTACTTC.

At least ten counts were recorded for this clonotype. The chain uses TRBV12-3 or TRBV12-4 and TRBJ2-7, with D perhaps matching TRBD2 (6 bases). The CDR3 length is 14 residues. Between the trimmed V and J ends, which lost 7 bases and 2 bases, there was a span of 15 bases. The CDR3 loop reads CASTRRDLTYEQYF. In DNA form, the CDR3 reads TGTGCCAGCACCCGGCGGGACTTAACCTACGAGCAGTACTTC.

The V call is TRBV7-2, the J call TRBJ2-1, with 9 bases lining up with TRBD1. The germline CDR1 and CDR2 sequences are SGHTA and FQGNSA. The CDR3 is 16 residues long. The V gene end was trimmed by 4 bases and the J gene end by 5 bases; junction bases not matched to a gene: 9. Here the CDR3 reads CASSSGGQGLHNEQFF. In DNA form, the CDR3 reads TGTGCCAGCAGCTCCGGAGGACAGGGGCTTCACAATGAGCAGTTCTTC.

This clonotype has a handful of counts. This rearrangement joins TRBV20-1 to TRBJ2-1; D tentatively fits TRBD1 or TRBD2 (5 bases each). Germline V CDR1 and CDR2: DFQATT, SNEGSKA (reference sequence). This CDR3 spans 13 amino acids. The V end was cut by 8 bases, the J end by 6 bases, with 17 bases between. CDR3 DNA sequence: TGCAGTTCCCCAACTAGACAGTGCAATGAGCAGTTCTTC. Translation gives CSSPTRQCNEQFF.

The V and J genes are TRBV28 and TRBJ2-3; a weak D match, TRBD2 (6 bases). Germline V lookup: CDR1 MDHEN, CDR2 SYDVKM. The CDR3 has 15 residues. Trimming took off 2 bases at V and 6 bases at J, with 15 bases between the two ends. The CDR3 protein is CASSLEPGVFDTQYF. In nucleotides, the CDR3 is TGTGCCAGCAGTTTAGAACCGGGAGTGTTCGATACGCAGTATTTT.

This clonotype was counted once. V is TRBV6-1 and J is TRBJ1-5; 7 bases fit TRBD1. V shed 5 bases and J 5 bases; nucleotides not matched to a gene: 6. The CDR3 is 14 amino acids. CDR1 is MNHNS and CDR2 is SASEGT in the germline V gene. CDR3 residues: CASSTGAAHQPQHF. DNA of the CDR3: TGTGCCAGCAGTACAGGGGCCGCGCATCAGCCCCAGCATTTT.

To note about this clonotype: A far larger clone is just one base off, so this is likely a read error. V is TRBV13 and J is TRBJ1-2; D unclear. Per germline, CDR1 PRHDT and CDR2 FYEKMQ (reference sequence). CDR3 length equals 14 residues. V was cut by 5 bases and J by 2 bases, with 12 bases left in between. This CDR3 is CASSQDQGNYGYTF. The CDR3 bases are TGTGCCAGCAGCCAAGATCAAGGGAACTATGGCTACACCTTC.

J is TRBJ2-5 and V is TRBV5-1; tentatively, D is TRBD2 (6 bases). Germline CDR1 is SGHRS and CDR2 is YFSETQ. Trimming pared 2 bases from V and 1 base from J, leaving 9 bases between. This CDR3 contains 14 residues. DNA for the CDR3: TGCGCCAGCAGCTTACGGGACTCCCAAGAGACCCAGTACTTC. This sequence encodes CASSLRDSQETQYF.

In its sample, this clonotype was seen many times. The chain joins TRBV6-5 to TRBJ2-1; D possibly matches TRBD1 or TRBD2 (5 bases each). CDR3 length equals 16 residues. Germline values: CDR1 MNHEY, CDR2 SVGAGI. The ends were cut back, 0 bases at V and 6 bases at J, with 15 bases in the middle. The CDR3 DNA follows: TGTGCCAGCAGTTACTCCACTGGGACCCGAATCAATGAGCAGTTCTTC. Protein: CASSYSTGTRINEQFF.

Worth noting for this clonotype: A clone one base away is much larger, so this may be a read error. The CDR3, as DNA: TGTGCCACCAGCGACAGAGCGCGTGGTGAGCAGTTCTTC. Its protein is CATSDRARGEQFF. The gene calls are TRBV24-1 and TRBJ2-1; weak D call: TRBD1 (5 bases). V lost 7 bases and J 9 bases, leaving 15 bases between the germline ends. CDR3 size: 13 residues. Per the germline V gene, CDR1 is KGHDR and CDR2 is SFDVKD.

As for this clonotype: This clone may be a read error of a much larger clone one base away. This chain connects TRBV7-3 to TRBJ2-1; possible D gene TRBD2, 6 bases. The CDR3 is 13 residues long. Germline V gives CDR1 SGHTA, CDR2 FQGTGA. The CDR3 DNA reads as TGTGCCAGCAACTTAAATCGGGAGAATGAGCAGTTCTTC. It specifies CASNLNRENEQFF. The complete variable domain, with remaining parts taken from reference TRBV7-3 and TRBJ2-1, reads GAGVSQTPSNKVTEKGKYVELRCDPISGHTALYWYRQSLGQGPEFLIYFQGTGAADDSGLPNDRFFAVRPEGSVSTLKIQRTERGDSAVYLCASNLNRENEQFFGPGTRLTVL.

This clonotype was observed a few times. DNA of the CDR3: TGTGCCAGCAGTGAGCAGGCTCTGGGGGAGCAGTTCTTC. Translated, it gives CASSEQALGEQFF. This chain connects TRBV6-2 or TRBV6-3 to TRBJ2-1; no clear D. Trimming took off 5 bases at V and 10 bases at J, with 15 bases between the two ends. Germline V gene sequence: CDR1 MNHEY, CDR2 SVGEGT. The CDR3 is 13 residues long.

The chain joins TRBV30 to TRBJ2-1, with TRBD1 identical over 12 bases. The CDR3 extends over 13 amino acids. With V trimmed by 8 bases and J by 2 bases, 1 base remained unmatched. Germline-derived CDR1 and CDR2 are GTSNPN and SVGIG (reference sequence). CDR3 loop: CAGTGGAYNEQFF. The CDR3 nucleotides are TGTGCCGGGACAGGGGGCGCCTACAATGAGCAGTTCTTC. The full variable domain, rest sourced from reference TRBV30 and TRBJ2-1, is SQTIHQWPATLVQPVGSPLSLECTVEGTSNPNLYWYRQAAGRGLQLLFYSVGIGQISSEVPQNLSASRPQDRQFILSSKKLLLSDSGFYLCAGTGGAYNEQFFGPGTRLTVL.